The clone carrying this T cell receptor beta chain was observed many times. What it recognizes is unknown. Genomic DNA provided the template from which TCR beta VDJ and CDR3 profiles were obtained. Each CDR3 protein is one row after TCRdb ran MiXCR on the reads. The sample records 62,000 or so distinct CDR3 sequences, around half being singletons. The data originate from a study of CD8+CD57+ T cells in acquired aplastic anemia. Study-wide results and limits: Overlap between patients and controls comprised roughly 28 CD8+ CDR3 sequences.

CDR3 length: 14 residues. The V gene's germline CDR1 is LGHDT and CDR2 YNNKEL (reference sequence). Trimming removed 4 bases from V and 6 bases from J, with 15 bases in between. The sequence was obtained from a human donor in good health, serving as a control. The chain uses TRBV3-1 and TRBJ2-5, with D perhaps TRBD2 (6 bases). Source material: sorted CD4+, CD8+, or CD8+CD57+ T cells (not recorded which) from PBMCs. In DNA form, the CDR3 reads TGTGCCAGCAGCCCCCAGTGGGGGGTAAAGACCCAGTACTTC. Translating it yields CASSPQWGVKTQYF.